This TCR beta chain was found in a study of blood T cells in healthy people across ages. General study findings and limits: The study regarded diversity estimates from one million T cells as underestimates.

Primers used in a second PCR of roughly 6 to 12 cycles were a sample-barcoded 5' primer and a J-beta primer mix. MiXCR was run by TCRdb on the 5' RACE reads, yielding one entry per CDR3 protein. The sample has about 1.1 million distinct CDR3 sequences; roughly two fifths are singletons. CDR1 and CDR2 (germline): SGHVS, FQNEAQ. V gave up 0 bases and J gave up 6 bases, with 11 bases separating them. This CDR3 has 15 residues. This clonotype showed up many times. The antigen is unknown. The sequence was collected from a young man in good health. The chain uses TRBV7-8 and TRBJ1-4, with D maybe TRBD1 (5 bases). Sequencing input: blood. CDR3 sequence: CASSLAPRGDEKLFF. The DNA for the CDR3 is TGTGCCAGCAGCTTAGCCCCAAGGGGTGATGAAAAACTGTTTTTT.